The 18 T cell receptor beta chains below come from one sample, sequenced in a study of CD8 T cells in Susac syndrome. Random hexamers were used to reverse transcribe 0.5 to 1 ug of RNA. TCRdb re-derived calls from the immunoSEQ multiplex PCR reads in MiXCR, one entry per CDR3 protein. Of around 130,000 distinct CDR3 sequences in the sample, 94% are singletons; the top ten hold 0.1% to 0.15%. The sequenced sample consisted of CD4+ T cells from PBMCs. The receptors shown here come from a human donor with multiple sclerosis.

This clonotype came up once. CDR3 sequence reads: CASSPRDRRGTEAFF. The CDR3 bases are TGTGCCAGCAGCCCGAGGGACCGCCGCGGCACTGAAGCTTTCTTT. The rearrangement uses TRBV5-4 and TRBJ1-1, with TRBD1 as a possible D gene (5 bases). This CDR3 comprises 15 residues. V was cut by 4 bases and J by 4 bases, with 17 bases left in between. CDR1 and CDR2 (germline): SGHNT, YYREEE (reference sequence).

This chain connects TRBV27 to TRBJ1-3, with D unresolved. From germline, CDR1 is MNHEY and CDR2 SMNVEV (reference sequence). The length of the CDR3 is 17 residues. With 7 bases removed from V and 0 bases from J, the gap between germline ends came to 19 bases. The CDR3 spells CASTPRGVGISGNTIYF. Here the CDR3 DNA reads TGTGCCAGCACCCCTCGCGGGGTTGGTATCTCTGGAAACACCATATATTTT.

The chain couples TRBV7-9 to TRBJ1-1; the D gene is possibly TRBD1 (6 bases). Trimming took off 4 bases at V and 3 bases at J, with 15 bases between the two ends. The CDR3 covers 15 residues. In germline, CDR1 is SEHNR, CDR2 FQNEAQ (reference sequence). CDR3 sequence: CASSYPQGQYTEAFF. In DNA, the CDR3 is TGTGCCAGCAGCTACCCCCAGGGGCAGTACACTGAAGCTTTCTTT.

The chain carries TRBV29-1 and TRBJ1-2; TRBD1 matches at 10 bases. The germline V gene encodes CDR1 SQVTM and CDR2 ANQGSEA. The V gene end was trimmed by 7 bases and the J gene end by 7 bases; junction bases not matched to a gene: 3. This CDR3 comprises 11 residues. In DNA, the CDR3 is TGCAGCGGGGACAGGGGTGTTGGCTACACCTTC. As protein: CSGDRGVGYTF. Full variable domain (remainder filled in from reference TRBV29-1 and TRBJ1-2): SAVISQKPSRDICQRGTSLTIQCQVDSQVTMMFWYRQQPGQSLTLIATANQGSEATYESGFVIDKFPISRPNLTFSTLTVSNMSPEDSSIYLCSGDRGVGYTFGSGTRLTVV.

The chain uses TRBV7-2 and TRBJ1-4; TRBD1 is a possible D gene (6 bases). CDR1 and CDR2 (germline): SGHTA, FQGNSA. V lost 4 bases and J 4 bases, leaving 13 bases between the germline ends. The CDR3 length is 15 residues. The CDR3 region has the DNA TGTGCCAGCAGCTACTCAGGGGCAAATAATGAAAAACTGTTTTTT. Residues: CASSYSGANNEKLFF.

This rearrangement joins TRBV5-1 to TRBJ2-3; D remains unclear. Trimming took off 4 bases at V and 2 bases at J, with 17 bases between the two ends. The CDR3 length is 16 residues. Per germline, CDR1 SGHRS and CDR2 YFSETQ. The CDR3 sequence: CASSPLTPANTDTQYF. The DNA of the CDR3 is TGCGCCAGCAGCCCCTTGACTCCCGCTAACACAGATACGCAGTATTTT.

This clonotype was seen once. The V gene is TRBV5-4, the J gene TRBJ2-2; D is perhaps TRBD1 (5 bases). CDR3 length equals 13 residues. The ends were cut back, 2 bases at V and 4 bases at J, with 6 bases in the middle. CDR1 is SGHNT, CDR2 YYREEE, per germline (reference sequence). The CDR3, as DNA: TGTGCCAGCAGCTTAGACAGCACCGGGGAGCTGTTTTTT. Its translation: CASSLDSTGELFF.

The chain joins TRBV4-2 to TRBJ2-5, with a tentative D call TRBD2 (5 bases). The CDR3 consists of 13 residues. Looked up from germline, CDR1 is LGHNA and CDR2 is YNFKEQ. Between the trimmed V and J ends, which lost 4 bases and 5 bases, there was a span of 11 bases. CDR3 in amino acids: CASSPLRGETQYF. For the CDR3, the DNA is TGTGCCAGCAGCCCCCTAAGAGGGGAGACCCAGTACTTC.

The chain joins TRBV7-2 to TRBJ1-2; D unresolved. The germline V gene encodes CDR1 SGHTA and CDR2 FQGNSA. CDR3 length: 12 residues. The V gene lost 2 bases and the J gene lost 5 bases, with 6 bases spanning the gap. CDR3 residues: CASSLTRYGYTF. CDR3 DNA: TGTGCCAGCAGCTTAACCCGATATGGCTACACCTTC.

In nucleotides, the CDR3 is TGTGCCAGCTCACCAAGCGAGAACACTGAAGCTTTCTTT. It is translated as CASSPSENTEAFF. This chain connects TRBV18 to TRBJ1-1; D ambiguous. CDR1 is KGHSH and CDR2 is LQKENI in the germline V gene. V lost 2 bases to trimming and J lost 1 base, with 5 bases between them. The length of the CDR3 is 13 residues. The full variable domain, with the rest looked up from reference TRBV18 and TRBJ1-1, is NAGVMQNPRHLVRRRGQEARLRCSPMKGHSHVYWYRQLPEEGLKFMVYLQKENIIDESGMPKERFSAEFPKEGPSILRIQQVVRGDSAAYFCASSPSENTEAFFGQGTRLTVV.

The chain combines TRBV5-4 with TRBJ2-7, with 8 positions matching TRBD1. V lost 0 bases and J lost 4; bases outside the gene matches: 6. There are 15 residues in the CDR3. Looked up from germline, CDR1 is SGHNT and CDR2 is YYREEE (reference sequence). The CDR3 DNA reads TGTGCCAGCAGCTTGGGGACAGGGAAGCTATACGAGCAGTACTTC. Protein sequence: CASSLGTGKLYEQYF.

CDR3 sequence (DNA): TGTGCCAGCAAAAACAGGGGGCGCCCTAACTATGGCTACACCTTC. The encoded protein is CASKNRGRPNYGYTF. This rearrangement joins TRBV27 to TRBJ1-2; 9 bases are shared with TRBD1. CDR3 length: 15 amino acids. Germline V gene data show CDR1 as MNHEY and CDR2 as SMNVEV (reference sequence). The V gene end was trimmed by 7 bases and the J gene end by 0 bases; junction bases not matched to a gene: 6.

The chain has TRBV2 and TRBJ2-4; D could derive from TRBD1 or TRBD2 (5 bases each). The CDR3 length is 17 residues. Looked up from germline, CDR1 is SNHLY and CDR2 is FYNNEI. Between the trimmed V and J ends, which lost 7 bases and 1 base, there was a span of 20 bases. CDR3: CASTSSLARGAKNIQYF. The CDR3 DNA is TGTGCCAGCACGTCCTCTCTGGCACGGGGCGCCAAAAACATTCAGTACTTC.

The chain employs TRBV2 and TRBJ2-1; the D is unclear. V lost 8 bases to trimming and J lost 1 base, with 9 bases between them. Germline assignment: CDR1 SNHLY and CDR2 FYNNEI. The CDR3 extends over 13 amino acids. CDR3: CASDSDSYNEQFF. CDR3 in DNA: TGTGCCAGCGATTCGGATTCCTACAATGAGCAGTTCTTC.

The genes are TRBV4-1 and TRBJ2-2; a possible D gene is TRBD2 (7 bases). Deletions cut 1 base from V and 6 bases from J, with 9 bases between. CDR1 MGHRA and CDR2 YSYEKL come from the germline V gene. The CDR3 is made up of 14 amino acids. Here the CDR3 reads CASSQGGGPGELFF. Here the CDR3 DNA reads TGCGCCAGCAGCCAAGGGGGGGGGCCCGGGGAGCTGTTTTTT.

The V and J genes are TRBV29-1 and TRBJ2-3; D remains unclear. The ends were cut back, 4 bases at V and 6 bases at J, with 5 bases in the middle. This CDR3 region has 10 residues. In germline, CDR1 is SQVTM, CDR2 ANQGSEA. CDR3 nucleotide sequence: TGCAGCGTTGTAGGGGATACGCAGTATTTT. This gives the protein CSVVGDTQYF.

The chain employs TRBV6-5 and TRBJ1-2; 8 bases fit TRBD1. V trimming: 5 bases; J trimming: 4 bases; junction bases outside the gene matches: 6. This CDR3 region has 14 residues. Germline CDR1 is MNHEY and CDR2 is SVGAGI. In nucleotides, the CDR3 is TGTGCCAGCAGTGGAAGGACAGGGAGCTATGGCTACACCTTC. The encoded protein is CASSGRTGSYGYTF.

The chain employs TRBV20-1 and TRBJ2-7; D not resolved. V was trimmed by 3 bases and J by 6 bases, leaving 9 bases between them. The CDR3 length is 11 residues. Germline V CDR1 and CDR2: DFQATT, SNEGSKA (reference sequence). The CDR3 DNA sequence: TGCAGTGCTAGGGCGGACGCCGAGCAGTACTTC. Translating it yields CSARADAEQYF.